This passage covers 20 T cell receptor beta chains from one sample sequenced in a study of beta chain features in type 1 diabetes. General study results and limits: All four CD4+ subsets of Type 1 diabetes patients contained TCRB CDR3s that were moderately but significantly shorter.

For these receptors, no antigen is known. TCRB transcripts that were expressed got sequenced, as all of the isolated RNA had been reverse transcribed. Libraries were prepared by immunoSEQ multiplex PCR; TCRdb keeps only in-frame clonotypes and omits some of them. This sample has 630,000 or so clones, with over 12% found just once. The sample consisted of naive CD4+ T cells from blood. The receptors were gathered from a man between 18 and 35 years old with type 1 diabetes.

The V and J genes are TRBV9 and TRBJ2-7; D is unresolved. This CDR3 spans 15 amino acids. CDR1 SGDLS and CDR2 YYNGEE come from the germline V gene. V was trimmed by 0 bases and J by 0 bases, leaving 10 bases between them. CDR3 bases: TGTGCCAGCAGCGTAGGGCCCGCCACCTCCTACGAGCAGTACTTC. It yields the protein CASSVGPATSYEQYF. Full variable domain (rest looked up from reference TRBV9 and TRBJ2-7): DSGVTQTPKHLITATGQRVTLRCSPRSGDLSVYWYQQSLDQGLQFLIQYYNGEERAKGNILERFSAQQFPDLHSELNLSSLELGDSALYFCASSVGPATSYEQYFGPGTRLTVT.

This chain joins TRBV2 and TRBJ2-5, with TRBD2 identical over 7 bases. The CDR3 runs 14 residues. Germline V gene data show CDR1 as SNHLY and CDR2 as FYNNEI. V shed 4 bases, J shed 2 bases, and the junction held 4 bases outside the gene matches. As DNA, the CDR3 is TGTGCCAGCAGTGGACGGCGGGGGCAAGAGACCCAGTACTTC. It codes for CASSGRRGQETQYF.

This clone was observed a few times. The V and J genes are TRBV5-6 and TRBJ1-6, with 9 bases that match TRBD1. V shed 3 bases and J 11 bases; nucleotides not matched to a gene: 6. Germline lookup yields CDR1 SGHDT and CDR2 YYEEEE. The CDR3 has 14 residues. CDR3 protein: CASSSGTGLTPLHF. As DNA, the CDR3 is TGTGCCAGCAGCTCAGGGACAGGGTTGACACCCCTCCACTTT.

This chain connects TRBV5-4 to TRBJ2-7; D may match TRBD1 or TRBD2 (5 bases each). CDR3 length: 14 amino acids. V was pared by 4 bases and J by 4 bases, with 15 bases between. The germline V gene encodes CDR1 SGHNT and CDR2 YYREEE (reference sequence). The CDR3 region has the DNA TGTGCCAGCAGCCTGAGAGGGACCTCGTACGAGCAGTACTTC. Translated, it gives CASSLRGTSYEQYF.

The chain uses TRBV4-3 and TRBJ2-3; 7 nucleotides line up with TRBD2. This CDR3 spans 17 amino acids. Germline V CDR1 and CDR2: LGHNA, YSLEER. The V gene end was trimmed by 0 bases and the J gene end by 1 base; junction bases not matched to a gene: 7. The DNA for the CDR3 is TGCGCCAGCAGCCAAGATTGGGCGGGACTACGCACAGATACGCAGTATTTT. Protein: CASSQDWAGLRTDTQYF.

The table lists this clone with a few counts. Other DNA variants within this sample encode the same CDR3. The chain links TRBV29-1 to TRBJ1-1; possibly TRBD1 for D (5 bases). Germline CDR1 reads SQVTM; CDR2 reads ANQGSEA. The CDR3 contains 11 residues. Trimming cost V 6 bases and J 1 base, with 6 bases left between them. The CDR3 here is CSVTENTEAFF. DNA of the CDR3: TGCAGCGTGACAGAGAACACTGAAGCTTTCTTT.

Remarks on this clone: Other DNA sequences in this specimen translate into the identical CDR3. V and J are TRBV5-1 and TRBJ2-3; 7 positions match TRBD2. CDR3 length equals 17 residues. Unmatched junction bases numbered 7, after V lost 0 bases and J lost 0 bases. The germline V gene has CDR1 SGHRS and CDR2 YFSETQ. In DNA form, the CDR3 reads TGCGCCAGCAGCTTGGAGGGTAGCGGGCCAAGCACAGATACGCAGTATTTT. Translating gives CASSLEGSGPSTDTQYF.

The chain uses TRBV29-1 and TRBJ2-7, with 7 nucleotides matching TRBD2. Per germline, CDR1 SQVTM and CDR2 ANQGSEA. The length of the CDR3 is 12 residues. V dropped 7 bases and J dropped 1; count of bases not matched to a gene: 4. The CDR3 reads CSGGLGSYEQYF. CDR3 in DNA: TGCAGCGGCGGACTAGGTTCCTACGAGCAGTACTTC.

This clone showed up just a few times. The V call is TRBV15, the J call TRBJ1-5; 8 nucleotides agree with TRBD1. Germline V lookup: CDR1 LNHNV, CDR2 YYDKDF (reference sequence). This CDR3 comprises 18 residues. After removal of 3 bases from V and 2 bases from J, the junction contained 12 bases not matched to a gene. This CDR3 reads CATSSELQGGAGNQPQHF. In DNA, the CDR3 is TGTGCCACCAGCAGTGAGTTACAGGGGGGAGCCGGCAATCAGCCCCAGCATTTT. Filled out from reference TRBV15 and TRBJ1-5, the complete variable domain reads DAMVIQNPRYQVTQFGKPVTLSCSQTLNHNVMYWYQQKSSQAPKLLFHYYDKDFNNEADTPDNFQSRRPNTSFCFLDIRSPGLGDTAMYLCATSSELQGGAGNQPQHFGDGTRLSIL.

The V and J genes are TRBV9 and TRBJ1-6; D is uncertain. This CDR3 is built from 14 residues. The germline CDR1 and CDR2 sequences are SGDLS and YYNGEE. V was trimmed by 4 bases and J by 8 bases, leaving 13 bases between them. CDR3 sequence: CASSPPSVDSPLHF. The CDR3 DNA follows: TGTGCCAGCAGCCCCCCTTCGGTGGATTCACCCCTCCACTTT.

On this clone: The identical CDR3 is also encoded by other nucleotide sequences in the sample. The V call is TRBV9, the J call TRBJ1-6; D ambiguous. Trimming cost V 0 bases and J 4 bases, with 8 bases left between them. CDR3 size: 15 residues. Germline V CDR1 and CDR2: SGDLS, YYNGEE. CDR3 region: CASSVGPGYNSPLHF. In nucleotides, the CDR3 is TGTGCCAGCAGCGTAGGCCCCGGATATAATTCACCCCTCCACTTT.

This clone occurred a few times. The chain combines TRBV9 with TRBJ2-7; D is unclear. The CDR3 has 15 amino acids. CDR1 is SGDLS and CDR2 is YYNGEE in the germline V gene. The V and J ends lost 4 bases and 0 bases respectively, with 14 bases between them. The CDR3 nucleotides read TGTGCCAGCAGCCCGAGTGGGCACTTCTCCTACGAGCAGTACTTC. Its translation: CASSPSGHFSYEQYF.

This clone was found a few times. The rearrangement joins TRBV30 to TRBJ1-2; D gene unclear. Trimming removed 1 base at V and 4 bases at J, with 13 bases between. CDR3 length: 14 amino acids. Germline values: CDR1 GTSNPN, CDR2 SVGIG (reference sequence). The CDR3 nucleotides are TGTGCCTGGAGTGATCCGGGAGCCAGCTATGGCTACACCTTC. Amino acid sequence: CAWSDPGASYGYTF.

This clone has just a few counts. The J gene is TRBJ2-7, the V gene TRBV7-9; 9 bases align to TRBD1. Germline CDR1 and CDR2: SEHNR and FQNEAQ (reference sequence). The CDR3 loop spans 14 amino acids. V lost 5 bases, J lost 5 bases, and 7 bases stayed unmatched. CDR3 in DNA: TGTGCCAGCAGCGTAGACAGGGGGAAAGACGAGCAGTACTTC. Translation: CASSVDRGKDEQYF.

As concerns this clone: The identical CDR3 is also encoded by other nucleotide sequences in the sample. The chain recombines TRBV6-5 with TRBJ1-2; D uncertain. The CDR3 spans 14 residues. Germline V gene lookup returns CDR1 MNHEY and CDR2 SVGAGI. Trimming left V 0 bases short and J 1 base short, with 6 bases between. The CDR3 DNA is TGTGCCAGCAGTTACTCTTCAGGTAACTATGGCTACACCTTC. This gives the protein CASSYSSGNYGYTF.

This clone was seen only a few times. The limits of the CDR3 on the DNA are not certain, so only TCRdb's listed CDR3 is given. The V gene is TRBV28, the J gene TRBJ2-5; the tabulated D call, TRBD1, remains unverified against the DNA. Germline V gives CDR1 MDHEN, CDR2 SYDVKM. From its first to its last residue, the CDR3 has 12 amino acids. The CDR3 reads CASSLAVETQYF.

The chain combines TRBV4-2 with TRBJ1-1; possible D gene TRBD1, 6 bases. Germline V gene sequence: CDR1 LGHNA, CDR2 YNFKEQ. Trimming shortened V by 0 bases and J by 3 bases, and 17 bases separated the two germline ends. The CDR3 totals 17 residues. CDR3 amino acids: CASSQETVGGGYTEAFF. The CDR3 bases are TGTGCCAGCAGCCAAGAGACGGTGGGAGGGGGTTACACTGAAGCTTTCTTT.

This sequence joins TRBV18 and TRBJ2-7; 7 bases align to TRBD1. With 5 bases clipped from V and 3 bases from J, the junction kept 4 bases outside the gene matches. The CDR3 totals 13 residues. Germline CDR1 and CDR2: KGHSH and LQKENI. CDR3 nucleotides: TGTGCCAGCTCAAGGGACAGACTCTACGAGCAGTACTTC. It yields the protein CASSRDRLYEQYF.

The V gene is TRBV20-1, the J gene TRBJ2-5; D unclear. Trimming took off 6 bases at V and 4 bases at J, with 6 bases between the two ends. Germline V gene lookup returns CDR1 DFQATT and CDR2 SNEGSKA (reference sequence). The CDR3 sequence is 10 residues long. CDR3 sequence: CSAPLETQYF. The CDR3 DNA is TGCAGTGCCCCTTTAGAGACCCAGTACTTC.

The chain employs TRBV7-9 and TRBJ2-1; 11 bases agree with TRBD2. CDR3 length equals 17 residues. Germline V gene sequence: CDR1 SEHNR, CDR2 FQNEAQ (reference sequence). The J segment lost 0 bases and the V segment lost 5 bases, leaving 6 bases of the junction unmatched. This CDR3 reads CASSAPSGRPSYNEQFF. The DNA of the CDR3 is TGTGCCAGCAGCGCACCTAGCGGGAGGCCCTCCTACAATGAGCAGTTCTTC.